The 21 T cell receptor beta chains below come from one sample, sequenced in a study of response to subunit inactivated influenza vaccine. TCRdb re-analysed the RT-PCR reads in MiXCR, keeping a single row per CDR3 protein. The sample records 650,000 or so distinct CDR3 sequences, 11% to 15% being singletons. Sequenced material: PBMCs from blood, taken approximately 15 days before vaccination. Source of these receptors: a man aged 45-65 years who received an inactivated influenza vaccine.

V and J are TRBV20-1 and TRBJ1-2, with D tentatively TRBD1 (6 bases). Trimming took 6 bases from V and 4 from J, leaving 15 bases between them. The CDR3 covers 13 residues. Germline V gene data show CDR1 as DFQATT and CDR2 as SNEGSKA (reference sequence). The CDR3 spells CSAIRTASYGYTF. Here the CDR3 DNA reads TGCAGTGCCATCAGGACAGCGTCCTATGGCTACACCTTC.

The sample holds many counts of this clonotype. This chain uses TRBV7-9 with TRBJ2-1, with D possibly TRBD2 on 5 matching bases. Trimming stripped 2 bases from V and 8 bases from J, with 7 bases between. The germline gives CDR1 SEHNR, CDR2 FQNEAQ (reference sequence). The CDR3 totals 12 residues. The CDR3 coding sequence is TGTGCCAGCAGCTTATTTAGCGATGAGCAGTTCTTC. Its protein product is CASSLFSDEQFF.

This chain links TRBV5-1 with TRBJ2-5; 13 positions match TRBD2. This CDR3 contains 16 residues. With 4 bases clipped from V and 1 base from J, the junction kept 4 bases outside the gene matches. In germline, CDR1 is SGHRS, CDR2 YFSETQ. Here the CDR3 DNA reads TGCGCCAGCAGCCCCGGGACTAGCGGGGTCCAAGAGACCCAGTACTTC. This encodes CASSPGTSGVQETQYF.

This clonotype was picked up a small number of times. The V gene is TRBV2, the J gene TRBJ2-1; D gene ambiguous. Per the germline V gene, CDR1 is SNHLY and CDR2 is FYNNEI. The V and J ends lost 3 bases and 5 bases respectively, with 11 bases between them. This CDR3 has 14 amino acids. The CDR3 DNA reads TGTGCCAGCAGTGATAGACTCCCGGACAATGAGCAGTTCTTC. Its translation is CASSDRLPDNEQFF. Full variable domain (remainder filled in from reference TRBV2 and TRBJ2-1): EPEVTQTPSHQVTQMGQEVILRCVPISNHLYFYWYRQILGQKVEFLVSFYNNEISEKSEIFDDQFSVERPDGSNFTLKIRSTKLEDSAMYFCASSDRLPDNEQFFGPGTRLTVL.

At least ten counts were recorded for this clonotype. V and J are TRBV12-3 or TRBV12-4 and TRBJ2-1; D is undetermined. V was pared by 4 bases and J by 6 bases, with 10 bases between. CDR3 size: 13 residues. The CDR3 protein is CASSSWVGNEQFF. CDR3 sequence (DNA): TGTGCCAGCAGTTCGTGGGTGGGCAATGAGCAGTTCTTC.

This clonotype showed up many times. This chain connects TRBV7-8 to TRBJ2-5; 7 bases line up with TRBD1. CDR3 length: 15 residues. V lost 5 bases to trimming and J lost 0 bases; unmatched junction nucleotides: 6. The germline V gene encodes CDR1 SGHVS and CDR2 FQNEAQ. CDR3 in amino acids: CASSMQQGYQETQYF. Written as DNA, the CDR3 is TGTGCCAGCAGCATGCAACAGGGGTACCAAGAGACCCAGTACTTC.

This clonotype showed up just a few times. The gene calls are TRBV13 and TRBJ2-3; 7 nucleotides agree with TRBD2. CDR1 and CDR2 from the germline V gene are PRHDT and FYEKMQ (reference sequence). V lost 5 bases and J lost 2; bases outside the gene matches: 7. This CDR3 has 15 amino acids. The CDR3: CASSLSAGTTDTQYF. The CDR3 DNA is TGTGCCAGCAGCCTATCAGCGGGAACCACAGATACGCAGTATTTT.

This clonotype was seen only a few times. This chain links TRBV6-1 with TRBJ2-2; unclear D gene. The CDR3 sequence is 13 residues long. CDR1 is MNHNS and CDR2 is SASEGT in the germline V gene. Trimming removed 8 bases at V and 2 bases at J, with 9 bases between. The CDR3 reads CASLKGNTGELFF. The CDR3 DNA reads TGTGCCAGCCTCAAGGGAAACACCGGGGAGCTGTTTTTT.

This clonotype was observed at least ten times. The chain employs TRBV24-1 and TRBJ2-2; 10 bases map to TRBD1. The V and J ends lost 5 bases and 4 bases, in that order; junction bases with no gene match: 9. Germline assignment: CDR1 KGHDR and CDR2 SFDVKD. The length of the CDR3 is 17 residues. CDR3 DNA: TGTGCCACCAGTGGAATAGACAGGGGGCGAAGCACCGGGGAGCTGTTTTTT. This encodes CATSGIDRGRSTGELFF.

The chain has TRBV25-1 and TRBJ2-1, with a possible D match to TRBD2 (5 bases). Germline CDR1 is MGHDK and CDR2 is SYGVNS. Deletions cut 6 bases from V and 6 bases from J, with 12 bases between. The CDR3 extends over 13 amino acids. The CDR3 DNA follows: TGTGCCAGCAGCTACGTTGAGGGCAATGAGCAGTTCTTC. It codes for CASSYVEGNEQFF.

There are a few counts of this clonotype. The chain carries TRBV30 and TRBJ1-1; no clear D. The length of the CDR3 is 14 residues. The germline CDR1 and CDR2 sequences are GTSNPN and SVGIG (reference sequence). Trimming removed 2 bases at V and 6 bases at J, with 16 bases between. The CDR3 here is CAWSPHRTIAEAFF. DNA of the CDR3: TGTGCCTGGAGTCCACATCGTACAATTGCTGAAGCTTTCTTT.

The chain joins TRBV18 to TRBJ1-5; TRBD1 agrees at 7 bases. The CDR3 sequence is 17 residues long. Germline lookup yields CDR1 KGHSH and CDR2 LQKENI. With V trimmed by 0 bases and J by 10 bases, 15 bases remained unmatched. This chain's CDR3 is CASSPPNPGQKGPPQHF. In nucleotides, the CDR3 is TGTGCCAGCTCACCACCGAACCCGGGACAGAAAGGCCCTCCCCAGCATTTT.

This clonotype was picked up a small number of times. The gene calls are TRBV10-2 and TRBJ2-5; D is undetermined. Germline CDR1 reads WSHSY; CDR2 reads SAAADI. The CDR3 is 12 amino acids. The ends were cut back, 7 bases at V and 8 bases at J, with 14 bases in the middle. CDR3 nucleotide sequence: TGCGCCAGCACAGAACAGCTATCCACCCAGTACTTC. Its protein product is CASTEQLSTQYF.

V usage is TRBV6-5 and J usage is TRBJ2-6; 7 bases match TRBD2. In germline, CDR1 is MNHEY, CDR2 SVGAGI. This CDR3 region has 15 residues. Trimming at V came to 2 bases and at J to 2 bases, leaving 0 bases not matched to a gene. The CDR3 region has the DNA TGTGCCAGCAGTTACGGGGGGGCTGGGGCCAACGTCCTGACTTTC. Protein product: CASSYGGAGANVLTF.

CDR3 nucleotides: TGTGCCAGCAGTTTATCCTGGGGGACGGCCAAAAACATTCAGTACTTC. Translating gives CASSLSWGTAKNIQYF. V and J are TRBV28 and TRBJ2-4; D could derive from TRBD1 or TRBD2 (5 bases each). From germline, CDR1 is MDHEN and CDR2 SYDVKM. V was cut by 1 base and J by 1 base, with 11 bases left in between. The CDR3 consists of 16 residues. Variable domain in full (rest from reference TRBV28 and TRBJ2-4): DVKVTQSSRYLVKRTGEKVFLECVQDMDHENMFWYRQDPGLGLRLIYFSYDVKMKEKGDIPEGYSVSREKKERFSLILESASTNQTSMYLCASSLSWGTAKNIQYFGAGTRLSVL.

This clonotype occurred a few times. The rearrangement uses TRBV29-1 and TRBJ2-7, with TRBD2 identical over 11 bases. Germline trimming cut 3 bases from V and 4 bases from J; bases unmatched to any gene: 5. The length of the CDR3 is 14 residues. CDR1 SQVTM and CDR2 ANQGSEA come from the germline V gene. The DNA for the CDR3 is TGCAGCGTTGACCTAGGGACTAGCGGTTACGAGCAGTACTTC. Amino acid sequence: CSVDLGTSGYEQYF.

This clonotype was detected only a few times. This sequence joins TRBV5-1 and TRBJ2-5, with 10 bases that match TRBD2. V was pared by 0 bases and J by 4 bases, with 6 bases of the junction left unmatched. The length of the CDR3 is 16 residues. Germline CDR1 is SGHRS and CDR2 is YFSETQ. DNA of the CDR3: TGCGCCAGCAGCTTGGGTGCTAGCGGGGGTGTAGAGACCCAGTACTTC. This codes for CASSLGASGGVETQYF.

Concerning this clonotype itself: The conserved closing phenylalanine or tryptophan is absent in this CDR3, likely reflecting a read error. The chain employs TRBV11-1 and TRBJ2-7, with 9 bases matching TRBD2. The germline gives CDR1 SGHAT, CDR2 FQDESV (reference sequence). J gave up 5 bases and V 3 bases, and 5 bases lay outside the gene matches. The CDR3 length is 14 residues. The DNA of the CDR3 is TGTGCCAGCAGCTTGCGGACTAGCGTCAACGAGCAGTACCTC. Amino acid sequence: CASSLRTSVNEQYL.

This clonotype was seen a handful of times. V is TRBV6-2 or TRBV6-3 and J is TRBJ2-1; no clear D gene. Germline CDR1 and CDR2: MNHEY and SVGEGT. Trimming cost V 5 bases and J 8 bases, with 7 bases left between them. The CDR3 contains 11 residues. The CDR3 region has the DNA TGTGCCAGCAGTAAAAACTATGAGCAGTTCTTC. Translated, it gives CASSKNYEQFF.

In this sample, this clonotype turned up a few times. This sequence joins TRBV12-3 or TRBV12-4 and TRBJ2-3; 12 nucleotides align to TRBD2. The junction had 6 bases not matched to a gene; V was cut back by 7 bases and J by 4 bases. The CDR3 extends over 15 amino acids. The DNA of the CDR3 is TGTGCCAGCATCCTACTAGCGGGAGGTCCAGATACGCAGTATTTT. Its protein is CASILLAGGPDTQYF.

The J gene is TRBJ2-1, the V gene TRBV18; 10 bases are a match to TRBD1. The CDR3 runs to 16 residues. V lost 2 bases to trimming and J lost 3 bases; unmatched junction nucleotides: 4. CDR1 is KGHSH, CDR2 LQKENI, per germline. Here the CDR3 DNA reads TGTGCCAGCTCACCAGGACAGGGGGGTCACTACAATGAGCAGTTCTTC. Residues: CASSPGQGGHYNEQFF.